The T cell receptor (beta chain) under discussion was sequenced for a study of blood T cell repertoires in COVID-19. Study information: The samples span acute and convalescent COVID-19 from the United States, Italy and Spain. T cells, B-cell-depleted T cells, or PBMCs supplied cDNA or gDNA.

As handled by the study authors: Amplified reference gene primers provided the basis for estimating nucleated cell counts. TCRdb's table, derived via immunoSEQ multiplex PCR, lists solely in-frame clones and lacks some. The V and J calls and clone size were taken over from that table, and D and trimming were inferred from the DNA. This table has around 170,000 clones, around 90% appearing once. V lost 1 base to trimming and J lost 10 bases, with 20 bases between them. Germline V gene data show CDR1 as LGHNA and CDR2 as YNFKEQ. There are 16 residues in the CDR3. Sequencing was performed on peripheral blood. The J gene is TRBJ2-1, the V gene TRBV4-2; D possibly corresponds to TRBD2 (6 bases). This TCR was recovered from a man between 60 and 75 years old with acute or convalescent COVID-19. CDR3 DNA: TGTGCCAGCAGCCAAGTTAGGGCGGGGCACCCAGGGGAGCAGTTCTTC. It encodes CASSQVRAGHPGEQFF.